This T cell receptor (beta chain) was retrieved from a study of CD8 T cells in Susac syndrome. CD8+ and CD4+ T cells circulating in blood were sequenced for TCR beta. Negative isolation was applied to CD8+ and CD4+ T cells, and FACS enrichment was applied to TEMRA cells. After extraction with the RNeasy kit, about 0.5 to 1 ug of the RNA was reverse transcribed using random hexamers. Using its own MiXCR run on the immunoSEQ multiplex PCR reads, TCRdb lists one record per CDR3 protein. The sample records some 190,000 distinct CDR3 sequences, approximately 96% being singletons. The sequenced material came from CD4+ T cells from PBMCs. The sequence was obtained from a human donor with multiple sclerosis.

In nucleotides, the CDR3 is TGCAGCGTTGAAGATCAGGGCAGGGGGACAAGAAACTATGGCTACACCTTC. The encoded protein is CSVEDQGRGTRNYGYTF. The chain employs TRBV29-1 and TRBJ1-2, with 7 bases matching TRBD1. The CDR3 consists of 17 residues. Germline V gene sequence: CDR1 SQVTM, CDR2 ANQGSEA. J gave up 2 bases and V 0 bases, and 12 bases lay outside the gene matches.